The T cell receptor beta chain described here comes from a study of blood T cell repertoires in COVID-19. Study at large: Sites in the United States, Italy and Spain provided acute and convalescent COVID-19 samples. Sample material is recorded as cDNA or gDNA derived from T cells, B-cell-depleted T cells, or PBMCs.

In the original analysis: Amplified reference gene primers provided the basis for estimating nucleated cell counts. TCRdb's copy holds only in-frame clones and misses some; the assay was immunoSEQ multiplex PCR. From that table come the V and J calls and clone size; the DNA was used to work out D and trimming. The sample lists about 120,000 clones; roughly four fifths were seen once. Per germline, CDR1 ENHRY and CDR2 SYGVKD. Trimming removed 0 bases from V and 10 bases from J, with 4 bases in between. The CDR3 is made up of 11 amino acids. In its sample, this clone was seen a few times. The V and J genes are TRBV10-3 and TRBJ2-1; no clear D gene. The clonotype comes from a man between 65 and 79 years old with active or convalescent COVID-19. The sequenced sample consisted of peripheral blood. As DNA, the CDR3 is TGTGCCATCAGTGAGTCTCAGGAGCAGTTCTTC. Protein sequence: CAISESQEQFF.